This T cell receptor (beta chain) was identified in a study of T cell responses to AZD1222 COVID-19 vaccine (dated by TCRdb to the early 2020s). Describing the broader study: Because spike-specific TCR depth and breadth did not differ between the two schedules, AZD1222 recipients who got a second dose at roughly 4 weeks were pooled with those who got a second dose at roughly 12 weeks. TCR sequencing was performed for roughly 250 trial participants, of whom roughly 200 were given two doses of AZD1222 and around 25 were given two doses of MenACWY control vaccine. Trial participants were enrolled into age subgroups of 18-55, 56-69 and 70-plus years, which contained about 150, 27 and 61 TCR-sequenced participants, respectively. The full study reports these points: Conclusions about previously exposed vaccinees were limited because only six AZD1222 recipients were SARS-CoV-2 seropositive at baseline. Nearly half of unique spike-specific TCRs reportedly recognized epitopes outside regions mutated in the B.1.351 and B.1.1.7 variants. Vaccine-associated CD4 TCRs spanned the whole spike protein, with dominant responses in regions 160-218 and 743-854. After two AZD1222 doses, spike-specific TCR breadth and depth were significantly higher than at day 0 and than in MenACWY recipients. In the small 56-69-year group, the increase in depth fell short of significance, most likely because of low power. Because no samples from the day 14 peak response were available, repertoires could be characterized only after the peak T cell response. Participants were mostly white British, with more females than males. The authors suggested clonal diversity may have been underestimated.

The CDR3 regions of human TCRbeta chains were analyzed by immunosequencing. The authors' analysis ran thus. TCRs in the repertoires were matched against a reference library of SARS-CoV-2-specific TCRs that had been generated with the MIRA antigen-specificity platform. Breadth was defined as the fraction of unique TCRs that were SARS-CoV-2-associated, and depth was defined as the fraction of total T cells that were SARS-CoV-2-associated. Each spike-specific TCR was assigned to its reactive spike region and to a CD4 or CD8 class using the MIRA data. Log10-transformed breadth and depth values were compared by one-way ANOVA with Sidak's multiple comparisons tests. TCRdb holds this immuneACCESS table with in-frame rearrangements only. Some clones are missing; in checked studies, unresolved V genes explain under half, and the rest has no known cause. That table supplies the V and J calls and clone size; D and trimming were determined from the DNA. A total of over 95,000 clones appear in this sample, around nine tenths of them only once. 2.5% to 3% of the sample is held by the ten biggest clonotypes.

On this clone: It has no known antigen specificity. The record has no base qualities; no much larger clone is one base away.

The time point label for this specimen denotes: baseline before first vaccination. The vaccinee samples were drawn from two UK trials, COV001 and COV002, one of which was a single-blind randomized controlled phase 2/3 trial testing AZD1222 (ChAdOx1 nCoV-19) in healthy adults. For TCRbeta chain sequencing, PBMC samples were collected from trial participants at day 0 and at day 28 after the second dose. The source material was peripheral blood, sampled on day 0 of AZD1222 vaccination. The TCR comes from an adult in good health.

The CDR3 loop reads CASRFRDREDSEQFF. The nucleotide sequence is TGTGCCAGCCGCTTCCGGGACAGGGAGGACAGTGAGCAGTTCTTC. The V gene is TRBV9 and the J gene is TRBJ2-1; TRBD1 aligns with 9 central bases. Counted from cysteine to phenylalanine, this CDR3 has 15 amino acids. The kept DNA is CDR3 alone, 45 bases in frame from the first base. Via the germline V gene, CDR1 is SGDLS and CDR2 YYNGEE. Trimming accounts for 7 bases at V and 9 bases at J, while the number of junction bases matched to no gene is 14.